This passage covers 22 T cell receptor beta chains from one sample sequenced in a study of cytomegalovirus exposure and HLA in healthy donors. The PCR employed 60 Vbeta primers together with 13 Jbeta primers. Some clones are missing from TCRdb's copy, which holds only in-frame ones; the method was immunoSEQ multiplex PCR. The sample holds 100,000 to 150,000 clones, 81% seen once. The sample consisted of PBMCs. The receptors shown here come from a young man in good health and CMV-seropositive.

This chain connects TRBV18 to TRBJ2-2, with 8 nucleotides matching TRBD1. The trim removed 3 bases at V and 4 bases at J, leaving 4 bases unmatched. The CDR3 loop spans 15 amino acids. CDR1 is KGHSH and CDR2 is LQKENI in the germline V gene. The CDR3: CASSPTGDITGELFF. The CDR3 DNA sequence: TGTGCCAGCTCACCGACAGGGGATATCACCGGGGAGCTGTTTTTT.

The chain is built from TRBV14 and TRBJ1-2; 7 positions agree with TRBD1. Germline lookup yields CDR1 SGHDN and CDR2 FVKESK. The J segment lost 10 bases and the V segment lost 4 bases, leaving 9 bases of the junction unmatched. The CDR3 is 13 amino acids. The CDR3 reads CASSPYRDRVYTF. CDR3 nucleotides: TGTGCCAGCAGCCCATACCGGGACAGAGTCTACACCTTC.

This clone was seen once. The chain combines TRBV7-7 with TRBJ2-3; a weak D match, TRBD1 (5 bases). This CDR3 is built from 14 residues. Germline-derived CDR1 and CDR2 are SSHAT and FNYEAQ (reference sequence). V shed 0 bases and J shed 6 bases, with 10 bases lying between them. CDR3 nucleotide sequence: TGTGCCAGCAGCTTAGCGGGGAAGGGGGATACGCAGTATTTT. Its translation: CASSLAGKGDTQYF.

This clone appeared a single time. The gene calls are TRBV15 and TRBJ2-7; D not certain. Germline values: CDR1 LNHNV, CDR2 YYDKDF (reference sequence). Trimming removed 0 bases from V and 7 bases from J, with 7 bases in between. This CDR3 has 12 amino acids. The CDR3 nucleotides are TGTGCCACCAGCAGAGATTTCCGTGAGCAGTACTTC. Translating it yields CATSRDFREQYF.

CDR3: CAWSTQGSREQPQHF. The CDR3 bases are TGTGCCTGGAGTACACAGGGGAGTAGGGAACAGCCCCAGCATTTT. The chain joins TRBV30 to TRBJ1-5; TRBD1 matches 7 bases. The CDR3 sequence is 15 residues long. Germline loops: CDR1 GTSNPN, CDR2 SVGIG (reference sequence). V dropped 2 bases and J dropped 7; count of bases not matched to a gene: 11.

The genes are TRBV6-1 and TRBJ1-1, with 7 bases aligning to TRBD1. The CDR3 totals 15 residues. Germline V CDR1 and CDR2: MNHNS, SASEGT. V trimming: 5 bases; J trimming: 0 bases; junction bases outside the gene matches: 6. Here the CDR3 DNA reads TGTGCCAGCAGTAGGCAGGACAGGATGAACACTGAAGCTTTCTTT. Translating gives CASSRQDRMNTEAFF.

This rearrangement joins TRBV6-6 to TRBJ1-5; D might be TRBD1 (6 bases). V lost 7 bases to trimming and J lost 7 bases, with 23 bases between them. This CDR3 is 16 amino acids long. Germline V CDR1 and CDR2: MNHNY, SVGAGI (reference sequence). The CDR3 spells CASNSRETGKKQPQHF. For the CDR3, the DNA is TGTGCCAGCAATAGTAGGGAAACAGGGAAAAAACAGCCCCAGCATTTT.

The chain carries TRBV5-4 and TRBJ1-4; the D is unclear. V lost 1 base to trimming and J lost 12 bases, with 10 bases between them. Germline V gene lookup returns CDR1 SGHNT and CDR2 YYREEE (reference sequence). CDR3 length: 12 amino acids. The CDR3 loop reads CASSLHSGELFF. The CDR3, as DNA: TGTGCCAGCAGCTTGCATTCCGGAGAACTGTTTTTT.

V and J are TRBV12-5 and TRBJ2-4; possibly TRBD1 for D (6 bases). Trimming left V 5 bases short and J 2 bases short, with 10 bases between. This CDR3 is built from 14 residues. Per germline, CDR1 LGHNT and CDR2 FRNRAP. CDR3 in amino acids: CASGLGGTKNIQYF. The DNA for the CDR3 is TGTGCTAGTGGTCTAGGGGGTACCAAAAACATTCAGTACTTC.

J is TRBJ1-4 and V is TRBV9, with TRBD1 identical over 7 bases. This CDR3 spans 16 amino acids. In germline, CDR1 is SGDLS, CDR2 YYNGEE. V lost 10 bases to trimming and J lost 8 bases; unmatched junction nucleotides: 20. CDR3 sequence reads: CARLAPRQGSHEKLFF. The CDR3 DNA reads TGTGCCCGACTTGCCCCGAGACAGGGCTCCCACGAAAAACTGTTTTTT.

The sample holds one count of this clone. This chain connects TRBV4-3 to TRBJ2-3; 9 bases match TRBD1. CDR1 and CDR2 (germline): LGHNA, YSLEER. The V segment lost 0 bases and the J segment 7 bases; nucleotides outside the gene matches: 5. The CDR3 loop spans 15 amino acids. CDR3 coding DNA: TGCGCCAGCAGCCAAGATACCGGGACAGGGTATACGCAGTATTTT. As protein: CASSQDTGTGYTQYF.

This chain connects TRBV7-8 to TRBJ2-7, with TRBD1 matching over 7 bases. With 4 bases clipped from V and 6 bases from J, the junction kept 15 bases outside the gene matches. The CDR3 sequence is 16 residues long. Germline V CDR1 and CDR2: SGHVS, FQNEAQ. This chain's CDR3 is CASSSPYLQGTGEQYF. The DNA for the CDR3 is TGTGCCAGCAGCTCACCCTACCTACAGGGGACGGGCGAGCAGTACTTC.

This sequence joins TRBV5-6 and TRBJ2-2; weak D call: TRBD2 (5 bases). With 0 bases removed from V and 4 bases from J, the gap between germline ends came to 10 bases. Per the germline V gene, CDR1 is SGHDT and CDR2 is YYEEEE. This CDR3 has 15 residues. CDR3 DNA sequence: TGTGCCAGCAGCTTGGGAGGGCCGGGCACCGGGGAGCTGTTTTTT. This translates into CASSLGGPGTGELFF.

The J gene is TRBJ2-7, the V gene TRBV9, with TRBD1 as a possible D gene (6 bases). The V end lost 2 bases, the J end lost 7 bases, and 19 bases lay between the germline ends. CDR3 length: 15 amino acids. Germline lookup yields CDR1 SGDLS and CDR2 YYNGEE. The chain's CDR3 is CASSVSGEPSGEQYF. CDR3 bases: TGTGCCAGCAGCGTTTCAGGGGAACCTTCAGGAGAGCAGTACTTC.

The rearrangement links TRBV7-8 to TRBJ2-5, with a weak D call TRBD2 (6 bases). CDR3 size: 13 residues. Germline V gene lookup returns CDR1 SGHVS and CDR2 FQNEAQ. The V and J ends lost 4 bases and 5 bases respectively, with 11 bases between them. Written as DNA, the CDR3 is TGTGCCAGCAGCTCGCTGGGGAGGGAGACCCAGTACTTC. Amino acid sequence: CASSSLGRETQYF.

CDR3 nucleotides: TGTGCCAGCTCACCGACTTCGGGGGGGCAAGAGACCCAGTACTTC. This sequence encodes CASSPTSGGQETQYF. V gene TRBV18 combines with J gene TRBJ2-5; TRBD2 matches 8 bases. Germline CDR1 KGHSH, CDR2 LQKENI. V shed 3 bases, J shed 2 bases, and the junction held 5 bases outside the gene matches. The CDR3 is made up of 15 amino acids.

The chain recombines TRBV9 with TRBJ2-3, with 15 bases that match TRBD2. Trimming removed 0 bases from V and 2 bases from J; junction bases left unmatched: 10. The CDR3 is 20 amino acids. Germline V CDR1 and CDR2: SGDLS, YYNGEE. CDR3 amino acids: CASSVGLLGLAGGTTDTQYF. The CDR3, as DNA: TGTGCCAGCAGCGTAGGTTTGCTGGGACTAGCGGGGGGAACCACAGATACGCAGTATTTT.

This sequence joins TRBV2 and TRBJ2-1; D is unresolved. The CDR3 is made up of 11 amino acids. Germline loops: CDR1 SNHLY, CDR2 FYNNEI. Trimming stripped 7 bases from V and 3 bases from J, with 4 bases between. CDR3 sequence reads: CASTSYNEQFF. DNA of the CDR3: TGTGCCAGCACCAGCTACAATGAGCAGTTCTTC.

The chain couples TRBV7-9 to TRBJ2-1; maybe TRBD2 (6 bases). Trimming pared 5 bases from V and 4 bases from J, leaving 15 bases between. The CDR3 has 15 residues. Germline values: CDR1 SEHNR, CDR2 FQNEAQ (reference sequence). CDR3 bases: TGTGCCAGCAGCCAGGGAGGCAGGAGGTACAATGAGCAGTTCTTC. Residues: CASSQGGRRYNEQFF.

The CDR3 DNA reads as TGTGCCAGCAGCTGGACAGGGCCTCTTTACGAGCAGTACTTC. It encodes CASSWTGPLYEQYF. The chain carries TRBV7-9 and TRBJ2-7; TRBD1 matches 8 bases. CDR1 is SEHNR and CDR2 is FQNEAQ in the germline V gene (reference sequence). V trimming: 4 bases; J trimming: 4 bases; junction bases outside the gene matches: 6. This CDR3 has 14 amino acids.

CDR3 sequence: CASSRSNNQPQHF. In nucleotides, the CDR3 is TGTGCCAGTAGTAGGTCTAACAATCAGCCCCAGCATTTT. This chain joins TRBV19 and TRBJ1-5; D gene ambiguous. Trimming stripped 4 bases from V and 3 bases from J, with 7 bases between. Looked up from germline, CDR1 is LNHDA and CDR2 is SQIVND (reference sequence). The CDR3 has 13 residues.

The chain links TRBV5-1 to TRBJ2-1, with 16 positions matching TRBD2. V was pared by 7 bases and J by 8 bases, with 3 bases of the junction left unmatched. CDR1 and CDR2 from the germline V gene are SGHRS and YFSETQ. The CDR3 is 14 residues long. This CDR3 reads CASGTSGGVYEQFF. CDR3 DNA: TGCGCCAGCGGGACTAGCGGGGGGGTCTATGAGCAGTTCTTC.